This T cell receptor beta chain emerged from a study of T-cell reconstitution after alpha-beta-depleted transplantation in children. This clonotype was counted ten times or more. Unique molecular identifiers featured in how the TCRbeta library was prepared. TCRdb itself ran the PCR reads through MiXCR, one entry per CDR3 protein. The top ten clones hold about 5% of a sample with around 380,000 distinct CDR3 sequences, roughly a tenth of them seen once. Germline loops: CDR1 DFQATT, CDR2 SNEGSKA (reference sequence). This CDR3 is 16 amino acids long. Trimming took 3 bases from V and 3 from J, leaving 18 bases between them.

The TCR was taken from a human donor who donated a stem cell graft to a child with acute myeloid leukemia. The chain employs TRBV20-1 and TRBJ2-1, with a weak D call TRBD2 (5 bases). Source: PBMCs from the stem cell graft donor, taken from the stem cell graft. CDR3 bases: TGCAGTGCTAGGTCCACGGGGAAACCCGACTACAATGAGCAGTTCTTC. Translation: CSARSTGKPDYNEQFF.